A single sample gave rise to the 28 T cell receptor beta chains below, sequenced in a study of human T cells and chemical hapten exposure (TCRdb year 2021). In light of the paper, this sample's time point label describes: patch test 1, 2 weeks after DPC sensitization. Per the publication, the treatment or condition label means: therapeutic diphenylcyclopropenone sensitization with weekly scalp DPC. The library was built by means of RACE. Sequenced on a NextSeq 500. TCRdb itself trimmed the public reads at Q25 with fastp, ran MiXCR and retained productive beta chains. Entries are consolidated by CDR3 protein sequence, retaining the most common genes and DNA. This sample lists 100,000 to 150,000 distinct CDR3 sequences; around 13% were detected once. The ten largest clones capture 0.92% of the sample. Sequenced material: whole blood, taken in connection with sensitization to the hapten diphenylcyclopropenone (DPC). These receptors came from a man aged 18 to 35 with alopecia areata. Some clones in this sample may be carry-over from other donors' samples.

V usage is TRBV3-1 and J usage is TRBJ2-1, with 7 bases identical to TRBD2. The CDR3 spans 16 residues. Per germline, CDR1 LGHDT and CDR2 YNNKEL (reference sequence). With V trimmed by 0 bases and J by 6 bases, 8 bases remained unmatched. The CDR3 loop is CASSQDKLASGNEQFF. The CDR3 coding sequence is TGTGCCAGCAGCCAAGATAAGTTGGCTAGCGGCAATGAGCAGTTCTTC.

This rearrangement joins TRBV5-1 to TRBJ1-6; possible D gene TRBD1, 5 bases. V was cut by 0 bases and J by 9 bases, with 22 bases left in between. The V gene's germline CDR1 is SGHRS and CDR2 YFSETQ. CDR3 length: 18 amino acids. The CDR3 spells CASSLAPSFTTGGSPLHF. CDR3 DNA sequence: TGCGCCAGCAGCTTGGCCCCTTCTTTCACAACGGGGGGTTCACCCCTCCACTTT.

This clonotype was seen only a few times. This rearrangement joins TRBV19 to TRBJ2-1; 8 bases match TRBD1. J gave up 7 bases and V 7 bases, and 15 bases lay outside the gene matches. There are 16 residues in the CDR3. Germline assignment: CDR1 LNHDA and CDR2 SQIVND (reference sequence). The CDR3 nucleotides are TGTGCCAGTACCGAAACCAACGGACAGGGCAGGAATGAGCAGTTCTTC. Residues: CASTETNGQGRNEQFF.

This clonotype has only a few counts. This chain uses TRBV7-9 with TRBJ1-2, with D unclear. The CDR3 consists of 14 residues. Trimming took off 2 bases at V and 6 bases at J, with 13 bases between the two ends. The germline V gene encodes CDR1 SEHNR and CDR2 FQNEAQ (reference sequence). The CDR3 sequence: CASSLTLSTDGYTF. DNA for the CDR3: TGTGCCAGCAGCTTAACCCTATCCACCGATGGCTACACCTTC.

The table lists this clonotype with many counts. The rearrangement links TRBV7-2 to TRBJ2-7; D may be TRBD1 or TRBD2 (5 bases each). The CDR3 sequence is 14 residues long. The germline CDR1 and CDR2 sequences are SGHTA and FQGNSA. The V end lost 5 bases, the J end lost 9 bases, and 20 bases lay between the germline ends. This chain's CDR3 is CASSRTGTASLQYF. In nucleotides, the CDR3 is TGTGCCAGCAGCAGGACCGGGACGGCCTCTCTGCAGTACTTC.

This clonotype has more than one count but fewer than ten. The rearrangement links TRBV5-1 to TRBJ2-1, with D possibly matching TRBD1 (6 bases). V was trimmed by 2 bases and J by 2 bases, leaving 11 bases between them. This CDR3 comprises 15 residues. Germline V gives CDR1 SGHRS, CDR2 YFSETQ. This CDR3 reads CASSFTGNTYNEQFF. In nucleotides, the CDR3 is TGCGCCAGCAGCTTCACAGGGAATACCTACAATGAGCAGTTCTTC.

In this sample, this clonotype turned up a few times. The chain is built from TRBV6-6 and TRBJ2-7; TRBD1 aligns across 11 bases. Germline trimming cut 0 bases from V and 2 bases from J; bases unmatched to any gene: 9. The CDR3 consists of 18 residues. The germline CDR1 and CDR2 sequences are MNHNY and SVGAGI (reference sequence). The CDR3 protein is CASSYSTGQGDNTYEQYF. The DNA of the CDR3 is TGTGCCAGCAGTTACTCGACGGGACAGGGGGACAATACCTACGAGCAGTACTTC.

This clonotype came up a few times. The chain combines TRBV7-6 with TRBJ2-3, with 9 bases that match TRBD2. CDR1 and CDR2 (germline): SGHVS, FNYEAQ. V lost 9 bases to trimming and J lost 2 bases; unmatched junction nucleotides: 6. This CDR3 contains 14 residues. CDR3 coding DNA: TGTGCCAGTAGAGCGGGGGGCTCCACAGATACGCAGTATTTT. It codes for CASRAGGSTDTQYF. The full variable domain, completed using reference TRBV7-6 and TRBJ2-3, is GAGVSQSPRYKVTKRGQDVALRCDPISGHVSLYWYRQALGQGPEFLTYFNYEAQQDKSGLPNDRFSAERPEGSISTLTIQRTEQRDSAMYRCASRAGGSTDTQYFGPGTRLTVL.

Here the CDR3 DNA reads TGTGCCAGCAGTTCCCCCGGGGCAGGGGGGGCCGAGCAGTACTTC. Residues: CASSSPGAGGAEQYF. The chain has TRBV6-5 and TRBJ2-7; D tentatively fits TRBD1 or TRBD2 (7 bases each). CDR3 length: 15 amino acids. V lost 4 bases to trimming and J lost 6 bases, with 19 bases between them. Germline V gene lookup returns CDR1 MNHEY and CDR2 SVGAGI.

This clonotype appeared a few times. V and J are TRBV6-2 or TRBV6-3 and TRBJ1-2; D unclear. Trimming took off 6 bases at V and 8 bases at J, with 19 bases between the two ends. CDR3 length equals 14 residues. The germline V gene encodes CDR1 MNHEY and CDR2 SVGEGT. CDR3 in amino acids: CASSRGGEADGYTF. The DNA of the CDR3 is TGTGCCAGCAGCCGTGGTGGGGAGGCTGACGGCTACACCTTC.

The chain employs TRBV21-1 and TRBJ1-5. TRBV21-1 is described as a pseudogene. The CDR3 has 14 amino acids. DNA for the CDR3: TGTGCCAGCATAAGGGAAATGCGTGATCAGCCCCAGCATTTT. Its translation: CASIREMRDQPQHF.

This clonotype occurred many times. This sequence joins TRBV7-3 and TRBJ1-1, with 9 bases aligning to TRBD1. The junction had 9 bases not matched to a gene; V was cut back by 5 bases and J by 5 bases. The CDR3 spans 15 residues. Germline V CDR1 and CDR2: SGHTA, FQGTGA. The CDR3 bases are TGTGCCAGCAGCATTACAGGGGGCGCGAGAACTGAAGCTTTCTTT. It translates to CASSITGGARTEAFF.

The chain couples TRBV18 to TRBJ2-5; 7 bases match TRBD1. The ends lost 4 bases at V and 1 base at J; junction bases unmatched: 6. CDR1 is KGHSH, CDR2 LQKENI, per germline. This CDR3 has 15 amino acids. CDR3 in DNA: TGTGCCAGCTCACAAGGACAGGACATCCAAGAGACCCAGTACTTC. It encodes CASSQGQDIQETQYF.

The rearrangement uses TRBV28 and TRBJ1-1; D unresolved. Germline V gene lookup returns CDR1 MDHEN and CDR2 SYDVKM. Trimming took 3 bases from V and 3 from J, leaving 5 bases between them. The CDR3 has 12 amino acids. Written as DNA, the CDR3 is TGTGCCAGCAGTTTTCTAGACACTGAAGCTTTCTTT. Translated: CASSFLDTEAFF. Full variable domain (remainder filled in from reference TRBV28 and TRBJ1-1): DVKVTQSSRYLVKRTGEKVFLECVQDMDHENMFWYRQDPGLGLRLIYFSYDVKMKEKGDIPEGYSVSREKKERFSLILESASTNQTSMYLCASSFLDTEAFFGQGTRLTVV.

This clonotype was recorded a few times. The gene calls are TRBV12-3 or TRBV12-4 and TRBJ2-7; possibly TRBD1 for D (5 bases). This CDR3 is built from 14 residues. V was trimmed by 7 bases and J by 0 bases, leaving 13 bases between them. The CDR3 loop is CASNPTATSYEQYF. In DNA, the CDR3 is TGTGCCAGCAACCCGACAGCAACCTCCTACGAGCAGTACTTC.

This clonotype was detected many times. This rearrangement joins TRBV7-3 to TRBJ2-7, with TRBD2 matching 7 bases. J lost 4 bases, V lost 8 bases, and 8 bases had no gene match. This CDR3 spans 13 amino acids. CDR1 and CDR2 (germline): SGHTA, FQGTGA. CDR3 bases: TGTGCCAGCTCTCAAAGCGGGGCTTACGAGCAGTACTTC. It encodes CASSQSGAYEQYF.

This clonotype has more than one count but fewer than ten. The CDR3 sequence is CSAAKPNTEAFF. Here the CDR3 DNA reads TGCAGTGCCGCGAAGCCAAACACTGAAGCTTTCTTT. This chain connects TRBV20-1 to TRBJ1-1, with D hard to call. CDR3 length: 12 amino acids. From germline, CDR1 is DFQATT and CDR2 SNEGSKA (reference sequence). V lost 6 bases, J lost 2 bases, and 10 bases lay in between.

This clonotype was observed a few times. The chain employs TRBV20-1 and TRBJ2-5; D is possibly TRBD1 (6 bases). V shed 6 bases and J shed 3 bases, with 14 bases lying between them. The CDR3 runs to 13 residues. Germline V gives CDR1 DFQATT, CDR2 SNEGSKA (reference sequence). CDR3 DNA: TGCAGTGCGGCAACAGGGACGGAAGAGACCCAGTACTTC. Translated, it gives CSAATGTEETQYF.

A note on this clonotype: One end of the junction does not line up with germline, which may come from a read error. The chain joins TRBV5-1 to TRBJ2-1, with TRBD2 as a possible D gene (5 bases). There are 14 residues in the CDR3. Germline V gives CDR1 SGHRS, CDR2 YFSETQ. The CDR3 coding sequence is TGCGTCAGCAGCTCGCCGGCCCGGGGCAATGAGCAGTTCTTC. It codes for CVSSSPARGNEQFF.

This clonotype was seen a single time. This rearrangement joins TRBV6-2 or TRBV6-3 to TRBJ2-2; D possibly matches TRBD1 or TRBD2 (5 bases each). V gave up 6 bases and J gave up 0 bases, with 8 bases separating them. Germline V gene lookup returns CDR1 MNHEY and CDR2 SVGEGT. This CDR3 region has 14 residues. The CDR3 is CASRGPTNTGELFF. CDR3 in DNA: TGTGCCAGCAGGGGACCGACGAACACCGGGGAGCTGTTTTTT.

A few counts support this clonotype. The V call is TRBV28, the J call TRBJ1-3; TRBD1 matches at 9 bases. The germline V gene encodes CDR1 MDHEN and CDR2 SYDVKM. V trimming: 8 bases; J trimming: 5 bases; junction bases outside the gene matches: 10. This CDR3 spans 15 amino acids. CDR3 bases: TGTGCCAGCCGAGCAACAGGGGGCATAAGAAACACCATATATTTT. Translating gives CASRATGGIRNTIYF. Full variable domain (rest looked up from reference TRBV28 and TRBJ1-3): DVKVTQSSRYLVKRTGEKVFLECVQDMDHENMFWYRQDPGLGLRLIYFSYDVKMKEKGDIPEGYSVSREKKERFSLILESASTNQTSMYLCASRATGGIRNTIYFGEGSWLTVV.

The chain couples TRBV5-4 to TRBJ1-5; 7 bases align to TRBD1. V was pared by 3 bases and J by 5 bases, with 5 bases of the junction left unmatched. This CDR3 has 14 amino acids. The germline V gene has CDR1 SGHNT and CDR2 YYREEE (reference sequence). CDR3 sequence reads: CASSSGGLDQPQHF. CDR3 nucleotides: TGTGCCAGCAGCTCAGGGGGACTCGATCAGCCCCAGCATTTT.

The gene calls are TRBV4-3 and TRBJ2-1, with D unclear. V lost 1 base and J 6 bases, leaving 13 bases between the germline ends. The CDR3 is 15 amino acids. Per the germline V gene, CDR1 is LGHNA and CDR2 is YSLEER. CDR3 protein: CASSQGRDRANEQFF. The DNA of the CDR3 is TGCGCCAGCAGCCAAGGTCGCGACCGGGCCAATGAGCAGTTCTTC.

This rearrangement joins TRBV6-2 or TRBV6-3 to TRBJ1-1; D might be TRBD1 (6 bases). Between the trimmed V and J ends, which lost 0 bases and 0 bases, there was a span of 17 bases. This CDR3 contains 18 residues. Germline CDR1 MNHEY, CDR2 SVGEGT. In DNA form, the CDR3 reads TGTGCCAGCAGTTACTCGTCCATGACAGGCCTCATGAACACTGAAGCTTTCTTT. It specifies CASSYSSMTGLMNTEAFF.

This clonotype was seen only a few times. The rearrangement uses TRBV12-3 or TRBV12-4 and TRBJ1-4; the match to TRBD1 covers 7 bases. J lost 2 bases, V lost 8 bases, and 11 bases had no gene match. The CDR3 covers 16 residues. CDR3 loop: CASGPLRGRTNEKLFF. As DNA, the CDR3 is TGTGCCAGCGGACCACTAAGGGGGCGGACTAATGAAAAACTGTTTTTT.

This clonotype has ten or more counts. The chain recombines TRBV5-4 with TRBJ1-1; no reliable D call. The CDR3 sequence is 16 residues long. Germline CDR1 reads SGHNT; CDR2 reads YYREEE (reference sequence). The V end lost 0 bases, the J end lost 1 base, and 13 bases lay between the germline ends. The CDR3 loop is CASSLARPRSNTEAFF. The CDR3 DNA reads as TGTGCCAGCAGCTTGGCTCGGCCACGGTCGAACACTGAAGCTTTCTTT.

This clonotype was observed at least ten times. J is TRBJ2-7 and V is TRBV27, with D hard to call. The V gene lost 7 bases and the J gene lost 0 bases, with 10 bases spanning the gap. Germline V gives CDR1 MNHEY, CDR2 SMNVEV (reference sequence). This CDR3 contains 13 residues. In DNA, the CDR3 is TGTGCCAGCAAAACCACCAGCTCCTACGAGCAGTACGTC. Protein product: CASKTTSSYEQYV.

The sample holds a few counts of this clonotype. The chain has TRBV7-9 and TRBJ1-1; D is uncertain. In germline, CDR1 is SEHNR, CDR2 FQNEAQ (reference sequence). Between the trimmed V and J ends, which lost 5 bases and 6 bases, there was a span of 19 bases. The CDR3 runs to 15 residues. The CDR3 DNA reads as TGTGCCAGCAGCCCCCCCTATGGAGAACCACCTGAAGCTTTCTTT. Amino acid sequence: CASSPPYGEPPEAFF.